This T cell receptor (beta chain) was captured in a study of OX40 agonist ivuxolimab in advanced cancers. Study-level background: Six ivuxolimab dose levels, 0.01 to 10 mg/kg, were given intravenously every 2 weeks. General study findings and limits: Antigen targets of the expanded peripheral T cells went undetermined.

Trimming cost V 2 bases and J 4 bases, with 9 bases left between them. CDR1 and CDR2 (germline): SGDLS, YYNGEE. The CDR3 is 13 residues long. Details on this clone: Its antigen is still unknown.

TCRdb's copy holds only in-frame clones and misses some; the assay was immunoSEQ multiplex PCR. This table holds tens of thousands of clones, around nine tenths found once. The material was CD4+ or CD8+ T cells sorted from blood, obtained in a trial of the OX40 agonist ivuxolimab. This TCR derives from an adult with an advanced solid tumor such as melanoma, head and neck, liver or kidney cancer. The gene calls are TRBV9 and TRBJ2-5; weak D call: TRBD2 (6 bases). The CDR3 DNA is TGTGCCAGCAGCGTTGGAGGGGCAGAGACCCAGTACTTC. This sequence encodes CASSVGGAETQYF.